One T cell receptor (beta chain) is described in this entry. Its target is unknown. The data were taken from a study of CD4 T cells in relation to SARS-CoV-2 and coronaviruses. Overall study context: After less than eleven days of antigen culture, PBMC TCR beta CDR3s were sequenced. Convalescent donors were aged about 21 to 75, with median approximately 40 years. Study-wide results and limits: No crossreactivity against non-spike viral proteins was tested here.

Germline assignment: CDR1 MDHEN and CDR2 SYDVKM. J was trimmed by 4 bases and V by 4 bases; bases with no gene match: 1. CDR3 size: 14 residues. Produced via immunoSEQ multiplex PCR; TCRdb's table is partial and in-frame only. The sample shows 35,000 to 40,000 clones, over 75% of them seen only once. Sorted naive or memory CD4+ cells met CEF peptides for over 8 days. The sequencing sample was made of memory CD4+ T cells from PBMCs, cultured in vitro. The genes are TRBV28 and TRBJ2-5; 12 bases map to TRBD1. The sequence was collected from an adult with COVID-19. CDR3 loop: CASSSGQGAETQYF. The CDR3 nucleotides are TGTGCCAGCAGTTCGGGACAGGGGGCAGAGACCCAGTACTTC.